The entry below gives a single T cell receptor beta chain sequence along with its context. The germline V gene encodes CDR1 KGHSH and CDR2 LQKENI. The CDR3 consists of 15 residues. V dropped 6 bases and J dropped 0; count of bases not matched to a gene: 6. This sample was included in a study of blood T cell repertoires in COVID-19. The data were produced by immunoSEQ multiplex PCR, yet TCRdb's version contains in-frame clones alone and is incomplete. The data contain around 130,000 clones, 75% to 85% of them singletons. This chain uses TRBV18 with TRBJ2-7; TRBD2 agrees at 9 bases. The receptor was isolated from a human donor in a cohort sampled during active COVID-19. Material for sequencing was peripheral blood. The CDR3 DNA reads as TGTGCCAGCTCGCTTAGCGGGGGCAGCTCCTACGAGCAGTACTTC. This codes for CASSLSGGSSYEQYF.